The clone carrying this T cell receptor beta chain was recorded a few times. The data originate from a study of blood T cell repertoires in COVID-19. TCRdb's copy holds only in-frame clones and misses some; the assay was immunoSEQ multiplex PCR. In the table there are some 83,000 clones, roughly four fifths of which are singletons. The CDR3 totals 15 residues. V lost 4 bases to trimming and J lost 3 bases, with 15 bases between them. Germline lookup yields CDR1 SNHLY and CDR2 FYNNEI. This rearrangement joins TRBV2 to TRBJ1-2; D is possibly TRBD1 (6 bases). Sequenced sample: peripheral blood. This TCR was recovered from a man aged 50-59 years with acute or convalescent COVID-19. The CDR3 spells CASSALQGSDYGYTF. Here the CDR3 DNA reads TGTGCCAGCAGTGCCCTACAGGGTTCCGACTATGGCTACACCTTC.